Presented here are 5 T cell receptor beta chains from one specimen sequenced in a study of cytomegalovirus exposure and HLA in healthy donors. Primers for the PCR totalled 60 Vbeta and 13 Jbeta. The protocol was immunoSEQ multiplex PCR, while the TCRdb copy is restricted to in-frame clones and leaves out a portion. This repertoire comprises some 96,000 clones; its ten largest clones make up 3% to 4%. The material sequenced was PBMCs. All receptors derive from a woman aged 25 to 45 in good health and CMV-seronegative.

The chain links TRBV5-1 to TRBJ2-1; TRBD1 might be the D (5 bases). This CDR3 has 14 amino acids. Per the germline V gene, CDR1 is SGHRS and CDR2 is YFSETQ. The V end lost 0 bases, the J end lost 8 bases, and 12 bases lay between the germline ends. DNA of the CDR3: TGCGCCAGCAGCTTGGAGGCAGGGTGGGATGAGCAGTTCTTC. It yields the protein CASSLEAGWDEQFF.

This chain uses TRBV5-1 with TRBJ2-7; the D gene is possibly TRBD1 (6 bases). The CDR3 has 13 residues. Germline lookup yields CDR1 SGHRS and CDR2 YFSETQ. Trimming left V 4 bases short and J 1 base short, with 9 bases between. CDR3 protein: CASSNGQSYEQYF. The CDR3 DNA sequence: TGCGCCAGCAGCAACGGACAGTCCTACGAGCAGTACTTC.

The V and J genes are TRBV6-5 and TRBJ2-3; D is perhaps TRBD1 (5 bases). This CDR3 region has 14 residues. Between the trimmed V and J ends, which lost 2 bases and 6 bases, there was a span of 12 bases. Germline loops: CDR1 MNHEY, CDR2 SVGAGI. DNA for the CDR3: TGTGCCAGCAGTTACACCAGGGTTAGGGATACGCAGTATTTT. Translated: CASSYTRVRDTQYF.

The chain uses TRBV27 and TRBJ2-1; TRBD2 matches 8 bases. The V and J ends lost 5 bases and 8 bases, in that order; junction bases with no gene match: 11. Germline CDR1 reads MNHEY; CDR2 reads SMNVEV (reference sequence). This CDR3 region has 15 residues. The CDR3 spells CASSETPGLGDEQFF. The CDR3 coding sequence is TGTGCCAGCAGTGAAACACCGGGACTAGGTGATGAGCAGTTCTTC.

The chain recombines TRBV15 with TRBJ2-5; 9 nucleotides match TRBD2. The J call may be faulty, since TRBJ2-7 better matches the DNA end. Germline CDR1 reads LNHNV; CDR2 reads YYDKDF (reference sequence). This CDR3 spans 18 amino acids. CDR3 residues: CATSSSLTSGRTTYEQYF. CDR3 nucleotides: TGTGCCACCAGCAGCAGCCTAACGAGCGGGAGGACCACCTACGAGCAGTACTTC.